These 10 T cell receptor beta chains were all obtained from the same sample, sequenced in a study of tumor-infiltrating lymphocytes in primary liver carcinoma. The researchers produced TCR beta cDNA from roughly 550 ng total RNA with a constant-region primer. Libraries of TCR beta came from three nested multiplex PCR rounds with slightly modified ARM-PCR. The two initial PCR rounds, nine to eleven cycles each, used TRBV1-TRBV30 forward and C-beta reverse primers. TCRdb analysed the multiplex PCR reads with MiXCR anew, one entry per CDR3 protein. The table shows fewer than 350,000 distinct CDR3 sequences, with around three fifths occurring only once. RNA isolated from unsorted whole blood supplied the blood RNA, with germline DNA also extracted. Specimen: peripheral blood. These receptors originate from a man in his forties with primary liver carcinoma and hepatitis B virus infection.

This clonotype was observed many times. The chain couples TRBV4-3 to TRBJ2-3, with TRBD1 identical over 7 bases. CDR1 and CDR2 (germline): LGHNA, YSLEER. The CDR3 is 15 residues long. Trimming at V came to 4 bases and at J to 0 bases, leaving 4 bases not matched to a gene. The CDR3 DNA reads as TGCGCCAGCAGCCCAGGGACAGAGAGCACAGATACGCAGTATTTT. It encodes CASSPGTESTDTQYF.

This clonotype was counted ten times or more. The chain employs TRBV6-5 and TRBJ2-7; D might be TRBD2 (6 bases). This CDR3 has 13 amino acids. V was clipped by 6 bases and J by 2 bases, with 11 bases between them. Germline V gives CDR1 MNHEY, CDR2 SVGAGI. The CDR3 sequence is CASRRGKAYEQYF. CDR3 bases: TGTGCCAGCAGGCGCGGGAAAGCCTACGAGCAGTACTTC.

This clonotype was observed a handful of times. This may come from a read error, since a much larger clone is one base off. V gene TRBV10-3 combines with J gene TRBJ2-3; tentatively, D is TRBD1 (5 bases). Germline V lookup: CDR1 ENHRY, CDR2 SYGVKD. The CDR3 has 12 residues. The V end was cut by 8 bases, the J end by 7 bases, with 13 bases between. In nucleotides, the CDR3 is TGTGCCATCGGCGAAGACAGATATACGCAGTATTTT. It encodes CAIGEDRYTQYF.

Notes on this clonotype: This clone may be a read error of a much larger clone one base away. J is TRBJ2-6 and V is TRBV6-6; possible D gene TRBD1, 5 bases. Germline V CDR1 and CDR2: MNHNY, SVGAGI (reference sequence). The CDR3 is 14 amino acids. The CDR3 sequence: CASSPTSGANALTF. The DNA of the CDR3 is TGTGCCAGCAGTCCGACCTCTGGGGCCAACGCCCTGACTTTC.

In the case of this clonotype: A much larger clone is a single base away; this may be a read error. This chain uses TRBV6-1 with TRBJ2-3; a weak D match, TRBD2 (6 bases). V gave up 10 bases and J gave up 1 base, with 15 bases separating them. CDR1 MNHNS and CDR2 SASEGT come from the germline V gene. CDR3 size: 14 residues. CDR3 in DNA: TGTGCCATCAGACGGGAGACCGGCACAGATACGCAGTATTTT. It is translated as CAIRRETGTDTQYF.

This CDR3 is CATSPKGTGYETQYF. In DNA form, the CDR3 reads TGTGCCACCAGCCCCAAAGGTACAGGTTACGAGACCCAGTACTTC. The V call is TRBV15, the J call TRBJ2-5, with D maybe TRBD1 (5 bases). Germline lookup yields CDR1 LNHNV and CDR2 YYDKDF (reference sequence). This CDR3 has 15 amino acids. V was pared by 5 bases and J by 5 bases, with 18 bases between.

The table lists this clonotype with a count of one. This CDR3 is CSAPLVDNYDYTF. The CDR3 bases are TGCAGCGCGCCCCTCGTGGATAACTATGATTACACCTTC. The chain links TRBV29-1 to TRBJ1-2, with D unclear. Per germline, CDR1 SQVTM and CDR2 ANQGSEA. The CDR3 spans 13 residues. V was cut by 7 bases and J by 11 bases, with 23 bases left in between.

As concerns this clonotype: A much larger clone lies a single base off, so this may be a read error. The rearrangement uses TRBV12-3 or TRBV12-4 and TRBJ2-7, with D maybe TRBD1 (6 bases). There are 15 residues in the CDR3. CDR3 region: CASSPGQGDVYEHYF. CDR3 nucleotide sequence: TGTGCCAGCAGCCCGGGACAAGGGGACGTCTACGAGCACTACTTC.

The J gene is TRBJ2-7, the V gene TRBV6-1, with unresolved D. CDR1 is MNHNS, CDR2 SASEGT, per germline. V lost 1 base, J lost 10 bases, and 11 bases lay in between. The CDR3 has 12 amino acids. The DNA for the CDR3 is TGTGCCAGCAGTGAAGAGGCCCCAACCCAGTACTTC. Protein product: CASSEEAPTQYF.

Concerning this clonotype itself: A junction end diverges from the germline sequence, so it may reflect a read error. The V gene is TRBV29-1, the J gene TRBJ2-5; TRBD1 aligns across 8 bases. CDR3 size: 16 residues. Germline V gene data show CDR1 as SQVTM and CDR2 as ANQGSEA. Here the CDR3 DNA reads TGTAGCGTTGAAGGAGGCCGGACAGGGCACATGGGGGCCCAGTACTTC. Encoded protein: CSVEGGRTGHMGAQYF. Full variable domain (rest looked up from reference TRBV29-1 and TRBJ2-5): SAVISQKPSRDICQRGTSLTIQCQVDSQVTMMFWYRQQPGQSLTLIATANQGSEATYESGFVIDKFPISRPNLTFSTLTVSNMSPEDSSIYLCSVEGGRTGHMGAQYFGPGTRLLVL.